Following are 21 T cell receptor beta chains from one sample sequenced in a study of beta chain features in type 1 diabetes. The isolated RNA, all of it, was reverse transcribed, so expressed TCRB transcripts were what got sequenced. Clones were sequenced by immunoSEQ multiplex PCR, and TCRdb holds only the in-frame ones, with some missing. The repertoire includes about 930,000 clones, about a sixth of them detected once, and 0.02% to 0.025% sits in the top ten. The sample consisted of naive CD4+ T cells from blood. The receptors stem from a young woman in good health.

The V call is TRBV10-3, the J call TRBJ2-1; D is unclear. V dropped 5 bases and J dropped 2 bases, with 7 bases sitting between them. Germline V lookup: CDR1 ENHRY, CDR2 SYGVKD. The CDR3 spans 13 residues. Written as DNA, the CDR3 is TGTGCCATCAGTCTAGGACCCTACAATGAGCAGTTCTTC. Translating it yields CAISLGPYNEQFF.

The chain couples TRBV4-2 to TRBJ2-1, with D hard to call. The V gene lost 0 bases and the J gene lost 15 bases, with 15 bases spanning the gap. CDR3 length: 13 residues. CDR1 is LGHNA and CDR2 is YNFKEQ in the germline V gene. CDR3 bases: TGTGCCAGCAGCCAAGATTCCCCCGATCTGCGGTTCTTC. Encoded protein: CASSQDSPDLRFF.

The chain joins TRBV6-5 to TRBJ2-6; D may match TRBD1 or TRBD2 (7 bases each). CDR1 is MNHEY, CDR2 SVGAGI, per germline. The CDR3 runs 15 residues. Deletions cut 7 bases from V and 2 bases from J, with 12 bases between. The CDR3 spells CASNQGGPGANVLTF. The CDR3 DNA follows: TGTGCCAGCAACCAGGGGGGGCCTGGGGCCAACGTCCTGACTTTC.

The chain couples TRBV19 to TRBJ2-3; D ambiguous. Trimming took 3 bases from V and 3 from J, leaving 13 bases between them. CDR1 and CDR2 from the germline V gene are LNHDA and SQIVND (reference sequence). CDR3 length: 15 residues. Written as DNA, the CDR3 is TGTGCCAGTAGTATTGGTGGATATGGGACAGATACGCAGTATTTT. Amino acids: CASSIGGYGTDTQYF.

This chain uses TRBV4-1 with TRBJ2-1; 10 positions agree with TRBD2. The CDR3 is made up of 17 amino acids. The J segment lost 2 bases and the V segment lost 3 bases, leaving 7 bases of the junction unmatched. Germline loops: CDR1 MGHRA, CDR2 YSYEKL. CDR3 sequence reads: CASSHLFSGRTYNEQFF. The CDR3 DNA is TGCGCCAGCAGCCACCTCTTTAGCGGGAGGACCTACAATGAGCAGTTCTTC.

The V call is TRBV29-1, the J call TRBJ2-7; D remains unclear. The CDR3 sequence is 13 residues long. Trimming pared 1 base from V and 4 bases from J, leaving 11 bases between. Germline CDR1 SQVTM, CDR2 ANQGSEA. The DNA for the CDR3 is TGCAGCGTTGAAGCAGTGGGTGGGTACGAGCAGTACTTC. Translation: CSVEAVGGYEQYF.

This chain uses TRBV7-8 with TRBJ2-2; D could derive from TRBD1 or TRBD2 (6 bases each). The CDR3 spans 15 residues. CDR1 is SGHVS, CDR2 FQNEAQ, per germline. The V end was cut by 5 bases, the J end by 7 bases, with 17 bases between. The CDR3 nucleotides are TGTGCCAGCAGCCCCCGGGGGCGGGAAGTCGGGGAGCTGTTTTTT. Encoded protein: CASSPRGREVGELFF.

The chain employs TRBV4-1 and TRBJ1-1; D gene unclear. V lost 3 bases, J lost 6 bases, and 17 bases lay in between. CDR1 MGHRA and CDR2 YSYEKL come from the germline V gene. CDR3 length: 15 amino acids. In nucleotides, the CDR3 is TGCGCCAGCAGCCATGGAGTGGTCGAGCGGCCTGAAGCTTTCTTT. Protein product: CASSHGVVERPEAFF.

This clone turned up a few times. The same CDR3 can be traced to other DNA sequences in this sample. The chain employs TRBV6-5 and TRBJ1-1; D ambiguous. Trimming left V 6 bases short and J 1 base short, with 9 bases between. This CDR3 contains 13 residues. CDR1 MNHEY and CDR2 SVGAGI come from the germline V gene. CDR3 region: CASSPTGNTEAFF. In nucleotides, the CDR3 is TGTGCCAGCAGCCCGACTGGGAACACTGAAGCTTTCTTT.

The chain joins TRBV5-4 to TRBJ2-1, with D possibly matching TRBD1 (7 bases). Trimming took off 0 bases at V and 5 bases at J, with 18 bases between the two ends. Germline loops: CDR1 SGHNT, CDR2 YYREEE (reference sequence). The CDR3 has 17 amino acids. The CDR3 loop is CASSLGAGGTVNNEQFF. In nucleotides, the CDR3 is TGTGCCAGCAGCTTGGGTGCGGGCGGGACAGTGAACAATGAGCAGTTCTTC.

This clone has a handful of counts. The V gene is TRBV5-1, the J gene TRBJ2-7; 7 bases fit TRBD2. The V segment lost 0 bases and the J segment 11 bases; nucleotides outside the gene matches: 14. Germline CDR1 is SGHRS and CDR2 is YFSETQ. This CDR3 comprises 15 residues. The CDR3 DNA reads TGCGCCAGCAGCTTGGTGGTGGGAGAGCGGGGAACTAAGTACTTC. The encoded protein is CASSLVVGERGTKYF. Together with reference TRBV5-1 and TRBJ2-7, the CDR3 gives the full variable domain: KAGVTQTPRYLIKTRGQQVTLSCSPISGHRSVSWYQQTPGQGLQFLFEYFSETQRNKGNFPGRFSGRQFSNSRSEMNVSTLELGDSALYLCASSLVVGERGTKYFGPGTRLTVT.

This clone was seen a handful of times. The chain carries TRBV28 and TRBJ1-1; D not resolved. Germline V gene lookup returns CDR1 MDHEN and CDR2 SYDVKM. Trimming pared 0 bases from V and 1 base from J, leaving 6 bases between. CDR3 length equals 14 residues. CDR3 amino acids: CASSLWSGNTEAFF. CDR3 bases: TGTGCCAGCAGTTTATGGTCGGGGAACACTGAAGCTTTCTTT.

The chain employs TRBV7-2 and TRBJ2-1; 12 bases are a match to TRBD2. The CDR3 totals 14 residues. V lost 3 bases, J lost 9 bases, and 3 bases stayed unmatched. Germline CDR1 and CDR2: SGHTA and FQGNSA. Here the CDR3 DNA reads TGTGCCAGCAGCTTGACTAGCGGGAGAACTGAGCAGTTCTTC. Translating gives CASSLTSGRTEQFF.

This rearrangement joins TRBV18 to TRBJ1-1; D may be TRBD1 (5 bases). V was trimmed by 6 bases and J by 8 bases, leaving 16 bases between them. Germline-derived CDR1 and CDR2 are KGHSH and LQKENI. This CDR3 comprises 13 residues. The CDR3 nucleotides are TGTGCCAGCTCGTCATTACGGGACGGAGAAGCTTTCTTT. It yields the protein CASSSLRDGEAFF.

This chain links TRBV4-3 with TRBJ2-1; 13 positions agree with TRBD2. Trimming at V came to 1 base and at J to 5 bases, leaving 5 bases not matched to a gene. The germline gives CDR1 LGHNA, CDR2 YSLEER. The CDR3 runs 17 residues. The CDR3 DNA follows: TGCGCCAGCAGCCAAGTTAGTGGGACTAGCGGGAACAATGAGCAGTTCTTC. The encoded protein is CASSQVSGTSGNNEQFF.

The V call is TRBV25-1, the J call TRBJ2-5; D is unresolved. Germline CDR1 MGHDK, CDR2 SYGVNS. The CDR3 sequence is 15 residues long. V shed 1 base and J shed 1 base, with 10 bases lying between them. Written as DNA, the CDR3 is TGTGCCAGCAGTGAATGGCGAACATCCCAAGAGACCCAGTACTTC. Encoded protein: CASSEWRTSQETQYF.

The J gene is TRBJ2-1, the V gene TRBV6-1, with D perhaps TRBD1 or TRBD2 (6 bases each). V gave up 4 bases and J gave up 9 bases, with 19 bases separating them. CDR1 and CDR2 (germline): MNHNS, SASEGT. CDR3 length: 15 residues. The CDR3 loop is CASSVSRGLAIEQFF. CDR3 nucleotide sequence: TGTGCCAGCAGTGTGAGCAGGGGACTTGCGATTGAGCAGTTCTTC.

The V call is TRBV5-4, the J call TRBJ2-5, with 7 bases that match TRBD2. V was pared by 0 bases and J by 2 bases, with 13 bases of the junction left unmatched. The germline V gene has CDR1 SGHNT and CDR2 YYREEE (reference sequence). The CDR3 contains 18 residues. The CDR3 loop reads CASSLDQVAGGLQETQYF. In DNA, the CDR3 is TGTGCCAGCAGCTTGGATCAGGTAGCGGGTGGTTTGCAAGAGACCCAGTACTTC.

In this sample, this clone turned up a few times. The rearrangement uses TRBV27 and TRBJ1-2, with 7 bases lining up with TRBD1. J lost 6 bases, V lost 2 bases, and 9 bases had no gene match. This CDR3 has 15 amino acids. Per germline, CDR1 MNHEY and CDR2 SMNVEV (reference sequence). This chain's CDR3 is CASSLDRALWDGYTF. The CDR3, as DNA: TGTGCCAGCAGTTTAGACAGGGCCCTGTGGGATGGCTACACCTTC.

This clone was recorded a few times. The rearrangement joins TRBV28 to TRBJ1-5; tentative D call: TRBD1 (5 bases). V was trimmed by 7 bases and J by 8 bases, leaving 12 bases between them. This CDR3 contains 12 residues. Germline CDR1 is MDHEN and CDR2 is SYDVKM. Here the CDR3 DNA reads TGTGCCAGCAACCAGGGTTTGGAGCCCCAGCATTTT. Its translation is CASNQGLEPQHF.

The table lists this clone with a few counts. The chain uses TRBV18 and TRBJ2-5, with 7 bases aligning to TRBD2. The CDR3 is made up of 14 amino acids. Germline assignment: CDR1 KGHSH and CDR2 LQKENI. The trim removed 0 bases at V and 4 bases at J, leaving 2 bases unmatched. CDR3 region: CASSPPIAGETQYF. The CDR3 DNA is TGTGCCAGCTCACCACCAATAGCGGGAGAGACCCAGTACTTC.